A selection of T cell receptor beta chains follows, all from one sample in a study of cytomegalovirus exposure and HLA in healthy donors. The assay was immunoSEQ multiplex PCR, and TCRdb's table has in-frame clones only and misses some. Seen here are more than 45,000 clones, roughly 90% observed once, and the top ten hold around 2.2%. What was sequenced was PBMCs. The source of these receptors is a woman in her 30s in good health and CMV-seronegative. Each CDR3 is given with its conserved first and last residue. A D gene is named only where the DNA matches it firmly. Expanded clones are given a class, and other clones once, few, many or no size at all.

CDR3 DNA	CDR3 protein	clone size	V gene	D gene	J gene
TGCGCCAGCAGCCAAGATCTAGCGGGAGGGCCAGATACGCAGTATTTT	CASSQDLAGGPDTQYF	-	TRBV4-3	TRBD2	TRBJ2-3
TGTGCCAGCAGCCGACAGACGGGACTAGCGGGACGACTGTTTCAAGAGACCCAGTACTTC	CASSRQTGLAGRLFQETQYF	-	TRBV21-1	-	TRBJ2-5
TGTGCCAGCAGTCCGCCTCCTCTCCTATGGGGCTCCAACTACAATGAGCAGTTCTTC	CASSPPPLLWGSNYNEQFF	-	TRBV28	-	TRBJ2-1
TGTGCCAGCAGTGAACAGGGGACTAGGGATGAGCAGTTCTTC	CASSEQGTRDEQFF	-	TRBV6-1	TRBD2	TRBJ2-1
TGTGCCAGCAGCACCGGACAGCCGGGTAATGAAAAACTGTTTTTT	CASSTGQPGNEKLFF	-	TRBV7-2	-	TRBJ1-4
TGTGCCAGCAGTTACAGACAGTACAATGAGCAGTTCTTC	CASSYRQYNEQFF	once	TRBV6-5	-	TRBJ2-1
TGTGCCATCAGTGATAAGGGGGGGGAGCTGTTTTTT	CAISDKGGELFF	-	TRBV10-3	-	TRBJ2-2
TGTGCCTGGGGACTAGCGGTCCCAACGGGGCAGTTCTTC	CAWGLAVPTGQFF	once	TRBV30	TRBD2	TRBJ2-1
TGTGCCAGCAGCCCCAGGGACAGGAACACCGGGGAGCTGTTTTTT	CASSPRDRNTGELFF	-	TRBV9	TRBD1	TRBJ2-2
TGTGCCAGCAGCCCCACGGCAGGCACAGGGGGCACGGAGACCCAGTACTTC	CASSPTAGTGGTETQYF	-	TRBV9	TRBD1	TRBJ2-5
TGTGCCAGTAGTATACTTGGCGGCAGTCAAGAGACCCAGTACTTC	CASSILGGSQETQYF	-	TRBV19	-	TRBJ2-5
TGTGCCAGCTCACCAGGGACCGGACTAGGGGGATACTTC	CASSPGTGLGGYF	-	TRBV18	-	TRBJ2-5
TGTGCCTGTGACAGGGGGCCGGCCGGTGAAAAACTGTTTTTT	CACDRGPAGEKLFF	-	TRBV30	TRBD1	TRBJ1-4
TGTGCCAGCAGCTTGGGACTAGCGGGAAAAGGGGAGACCCAGTACTTC	CASSLGLAGKGETQYF	-	TRBV5-6	TRBD2	TRBJ2-5
TGTGCCAGCAGTTACGGGGCTAGCGGGAGCTCTGGGGCCAACGTCCTGACTTTC	CASSYGASGSSGANVLTF	-	TRBV4-2	TRBD2	TRBJ2-6
TGTGCCAGCAGCTTAGCGGACACCCAGGGGAGTCAGTACTTC	CASSLADTQGSQYF	-	TRBV7-9	-	TRBJ2-4
TGTGCCACCGAAGACAGGGACCAGCCCCAGCATTTT	CATEDRDQPQHF	once	TRBV10-3	TRBD1	TRBJ1-5
TGTGCCAGCAGCTTGGGGGGAGAACAGCCCCAGCATTTT	CASSLGGEQPQHF	-	TRBV7-9	-	TRBJ1-5
TGTGCCAGCAGCTTATCCCGCCAGGGTGGGGAGCTGTTTTTT	CASSLSRQGGELFF	-	TRBV7-8	-	TRBJ2-2
TGTGCCTGGAGTGTAAGAGGGAGGCCCTACAATGAGCAGTTCTTC	CAWSVRGRPYNEQFF	-	TRBV30	-	TRBJ2-1
TGTGCCAGCAGCAAAGAATTAGACACCGGGGAGCTGTTTTTT	CASSKELDTGELFF	-	TRBV21-1	-	TRBJ2-2
TGTGCCAGCTCACTCCGAGCGGACTCTGGAAACACCATATATTTT	CASSLRADSGNTIYF	-	TRBV18	-	TRBJ1-3
TGTGCCAGTAGTATAGTGGACAGGGGTCTCTATGAGCAGTTCTTC	CASSIVDRGLYEQFF	once	TRBV19	TRBD1	TRBJ2-1
TGTGCCAGCAGCTCCCGGACTAGCGGGAGGAACAATGAGCAGTTCTTC	CASSSRTSGRNNEQFF	-	TRBV5-4	TRBD2	TRBJ2-1
TGTGCCAGCAGTTACTCCGGTCAATTTAATGAAAAACTGTTTTTT	CASSYSGQFNEKLFF	once	TRBV6-5	-	TRBJ1-4
TGCGCCAGCAGCCGAGGGACATCCTCCTACGAGCAGTACTTC	CASSRGTSSYEQYF	-	TRBV5-1	-	TRBJ2-7
TGTGCCAGCAGCTTAAGGCGGGGGGCGTTCTACGAGCAGTACTTC	CASSLRRGAFYEQYF	few	TRBV7-2	TRBD2	TRBJ2-7
TGTGCCTGGAGGACAGGGGGAGAGACCCAGTACTTC	CAWRTGGETQYF	once	TRBV30	TRBD1	TRBJ2-5
TGTGCCAGCAGCTCGTCGGAGAACTATGGCTACACCTTC	CASSSSENYGYTF	-	TRBV5-5	-	TRBJ1-2
TGCGCCAGCAGCTTGGTGGTGACTAGCGGGAGCGGGCACAATGAGCAGTTCTTC	CASSLVVTSGSGHNEQFF	once	TRBV5-1	TRBD2	TRBJ2-1
TGTGCCAGCAGCACCCGGACAGGGGAAGAGACCCAGTACTTC	CASSTRTGEETQYF	-	TRBV21-1	-	TRBJ2-5
TGTGCCAGTAGTATCCAGAACACCGGGGAGCTGTTTTTT	CASSIQNTGELFF	-	TRBV19	-	TRBJ2-2
TGTGCCGAGGGGACTAGCGGGGGGATGACCCATGAGCAGTTCTTC	CAEGTSGGMTHEQFF	-	TRBV5-4	TRBD2	TRBJ2-1
TGTGCCAGCAGCTTAACGTCCGACCGGCTAGCGGGCTCCGGAGAGACCCAGTACTTC	CASSLTSDRLAGSGETQYF	-	TRBV7-3	TRBD2	TRBJ2-5
TGTGCCAGCAGTGAGGGACAGGAAAACAATGAGCAGTTCTTC	CASSEGQENNEQFF	-	TRBV6-4	TRBD1	TRBJ2-1
TGTGCCAGCAGCGAGACAGGGCCGGGCACTGAAGCTTTCTTT	CASSETGPGTEAFF	once	TRBV27	TRBD1	TRBJ1-1
TGTGCCAGCAGTGAGGGGACAAACTATGGCTACACCTTC	CASSEGTNYGYTF	many	TRBV2	-	TRBJ1-2
TGTGCCAGCATTAGCAGCTCCTACTCTGGAAACACCATATATTTT	CASISSSYSGNTIYF	-	TRBV28	-	TRBJ1-3
TGTGCCTGGAGTGCCGGGACTCACTCTGGAAACACCATATATTTT	CAWSAGTHSGNTIYF	-	TRBV30	-	TRBJ1-3
TGTGCCAGCAGCGCCGGGACAGGGAACACTGAAGCTTTCTTT	CASSAGTGNTEAFF	-	TRBV9	TRBD1	TRBJ1-1
TGTGCCAGTAGTATAAGACAGTCCACAACTAATGAAAAACTGTTTTTT	CASSIRQSTTNEKLFF	-	TRBV19	-	TRBJ1-4
TGTGCCAGCAGCTTGTCCGTTAGCGGGACCCACGAGCAGTACTTC	CASSLSVSGTHEQYF	-	TRBV5-4	TRBD2	TRBJ2-7
TGTGCCAGCAGTGAAGAGGCAGGGAATCAGCCCCAGCATTTT	CASSEEAGNQPQHF	-	TRBV2	-	TRBJ1-5
TGTGCCTGGAGTGACCCCAGGGCTCTCGACGAGCAGTACTTC	CAWSDPRALDEQYF	-	TRBV30	-	TRBJ2-7
TGTGCCATCAGTAAAGACAGAGTGAATTCACCCCTCCACTTT	CAISKDRVNSPLHF	-	TRBV10-3	-	TRBJ1-6
TGTGCCAGCAGCCCCGACCGGGACAGGGCGAACACTGAAGCTTTCTTT	CASSPDRDRANTEAFF	-	TRBV7-2	TRBD1	TRBJ1-1
TGCAGCGCTCTGGCGGGAGGGGGGACAGATACGCAGTATTTT	CSALAGGGTDTQYF	-	TRBV29-1	TRBD2	TRBJ2-3
TGTGCCAGCAGCGTATCCGGGGGCAATCAGCCCCAGCATTTT	CASSVSGGNQPQHF	-	TRBV9	-	TRBJ1-5
TGCGCCAGCAGTTGGGCTAGCGGGAGAGTCGACGAGCAGTACTTC	CASSWASGRVDEQYF	-	TRBV5-1	TRBD2	TRBJ2-7
TGTGCCAGCAGTCCACAAACAGGGGCTCGCAATCAGCCCCAGCATTTT	CASSPQTGARNQPQHF	-	TRBV28	TRBD1	TRBJ1-5
TGCGCCAGCAGCTTGGAAATAAGCGGCGGGAGCCCGTCAGATACGCAGTATTTT	CASSLEISGGSPSDTQYF	-	TRBV5-1	TRBD2	TRBJ2-3
TGTGCCAGCAGTTACTGGACCGGGACACAAAACACCATATATTTT	CASSYWTGTQNTIYF	once	TRBV6-5	-	TRBJ1-3
TGTGCCAGCAGGACGGGACTAAGAAACACCATATATTTT	CASRTGLRNTIYF	once	TRBV28	-	TRBJ1-3
TGTGCCAGCAGTGCGGGACTAGCGGGAGTGGATACGCAGTATTTT	CASSAGLAGVDTQYF	once	TRBV25-1	TRBD2	TRBJ2-3
TGTGCCAGCAGCCCCGGACTAGCGGGTGGATCCTACGAGCAGTACTTC	CASSPGLAGGSYEQYF	-	TRBV5-4	TRBD2	TRBJ2-7